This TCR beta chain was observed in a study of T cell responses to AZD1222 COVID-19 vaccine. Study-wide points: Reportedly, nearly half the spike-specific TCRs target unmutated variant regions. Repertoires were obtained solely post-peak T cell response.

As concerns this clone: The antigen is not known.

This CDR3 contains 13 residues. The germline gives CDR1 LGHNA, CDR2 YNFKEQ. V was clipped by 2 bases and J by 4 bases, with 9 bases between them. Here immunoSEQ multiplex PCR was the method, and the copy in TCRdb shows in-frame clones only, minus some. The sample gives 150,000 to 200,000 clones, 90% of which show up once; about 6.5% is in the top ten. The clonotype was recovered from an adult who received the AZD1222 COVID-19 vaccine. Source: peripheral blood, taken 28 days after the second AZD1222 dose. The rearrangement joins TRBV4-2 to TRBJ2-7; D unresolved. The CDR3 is CASSQLTRYEQYF. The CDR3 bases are TGTGCCAGCAGCCAACTGACACGGTACGAGCAGTACTTC.